The TCR beta chain under discussion was sequenced for a study of identical twins. Using its own MiXCR run on the 5' RACE reads, TCRdb lists one record per CDR3 protein. The table has around 570,000 distinct CDR3 sequences, more than 9% seen once. V lost 0 bases and J 2 bases, leaving 29 bases between the germline ends. CDR3 size: 21 residues. The germline V gene encodes CDR1 SGHRS and CDR2 YFSETQ. Separately, the same data were catalogued under a study of yellow fever vaccine responses in identical twins.

The sequencing sample was made of PBMCs. This chain connects TRBV5-1 to TRBJ2-5, with a weak D call TRBD1 (6 bases). The receptor was isolated from a woman in her late teens or twenties in good health. The CDR3: CASSLGWRSGQPAPVQETQYF. The CDR3 coding sequence is TGCGCCAGCAGCTTGGGATGGCGCTCAGGACAGCCAGCGCCCGTTCAAGAGACCCAGTACTTC.